Each of the 5 T cell receptor beta chains below was sequenced from the same sample in a study of blood T cell repertoires in COVID-19. The method was immunoSEQ multiplex PCR; TCRdb's version includes in-frame clones alone and lacks a portion of them. Counted here are roughly 270,000 clones, roughly 85% occurring once; the ten biggest clones make up 5% to 6.5%. The material sequenced was peripheral blood. These receptors all come from a man aged 45-65 years with active or convalescent COVID-19.

The chain is built from TRBV30 and TRBJ2-3; possibly TRBD1 for D (6 bases). This CDR3 contains 16 residues. The V gene's germline CDR1 is GTSNPN and CDR2 SVGIG (reference sequence). Trimming cost V 5 bases and J 0 bases, with 18 bases left between them. Here the CDR3 DNA reads TGTGCCTGGGGGCGGCCGGGACATAGAAGCACAGATACGCAGTATTTT. Its translation: CAWGRPGHRSTDTQYF.

V and J are TRBV11-2 and TRBJ2-7, with 7 positions matching TRBD2. The CDR3 is 16 residues long. V shed 1 base, J shed 2 bases, and the junction held 8 bases outside the gene matches. The germline V gene encodes CDR1 SGHAT and CDR2 FQNNGV. The CDR3 coding sequence is TGTGCCAGCAGCTTAGCGTTGGGGGAGGGCGCCTACGAGCAGTACTTC. Translating it yields CASSLALGEGAYEQYF.

The genes are TRBV7-3 and TRBJ1-6, with D hard to call. The CDR3 totals 13 residues. The V and J ends lost 4 bases and 12 bases respectively, with 13 bases between them. Per germline, CDR1 SGHTA and CDR2 FQGTGA. The CDR3 protein is CASSSDPGQPLHF. The CDR3 region has the DNA TGTGCCAGCAGCTCCGATCCAGGCCAACCCCTCCACTTT.

The table lists this clone with a few counts. The CDR3 region is CASILTPGLLTEAFF. The CDR3 bases are TGTGCCAGCATCCTAACCCCGGGACTCCTCACTGAAGCTTTCTTT. The chain recombines TRBV28 with TRBJ1-1, with a possible D match to TRBD1 (5 bases). Trimming removed 7 bases from V and 4 bases from J, with 19 bases in between. The CDR3 is made up of 15 amino acids. Germline V lookup: CDR1 MDHEN, CDR2 SYDVKM.

V usage is TRBV28 and J usage is TRBJ1-6, with D perhaps matching TRBD1 (5 bases). Germline V lookup: CDR1 MDHEN, CDR2 SYDVKM. The CDR3 extends over 12 amino acids. The CDR3 bases are TGTGCTTCGGGGGACCGTAATTCACCCCTCCACTTT. As protein: CASGDRNSPLHF.